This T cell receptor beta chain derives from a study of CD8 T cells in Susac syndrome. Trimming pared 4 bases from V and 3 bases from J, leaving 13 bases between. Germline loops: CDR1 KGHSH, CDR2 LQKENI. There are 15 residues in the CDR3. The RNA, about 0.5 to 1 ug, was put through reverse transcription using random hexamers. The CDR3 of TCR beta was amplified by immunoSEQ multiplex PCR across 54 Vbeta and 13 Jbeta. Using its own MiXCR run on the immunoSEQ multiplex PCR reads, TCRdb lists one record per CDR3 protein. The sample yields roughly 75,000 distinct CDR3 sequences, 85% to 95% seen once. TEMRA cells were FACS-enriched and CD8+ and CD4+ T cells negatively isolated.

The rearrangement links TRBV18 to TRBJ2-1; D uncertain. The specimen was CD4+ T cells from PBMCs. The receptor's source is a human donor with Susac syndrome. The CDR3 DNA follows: TGTGCCAGCTCACAAAGGAAGGTTATCTACAATGAGCAGTTCTTC. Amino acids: CASSQRKVIYNEQFF.